Below, one T cell receptor (beta chain) is given with its context. These data come from a study of T cell changes during pregnancy in multiple sclerosis. Sequencing was performed with immunoSEQ multiplex PCR; in TCRdb, only in-frame clones are kept and a portion is missing. The repertoire holds 70,000 to 80,000 clones, with 85% to 95% as singletons. The material was CD4+ T cells from peripheral blood mononuclear cells, obtained before pregnancy. This TCR was sampled from a female donor with multiple sclerosis, enrolled in a pregnancy study.

The CDR3 DNA is TGTGCCAGCAGCTCTTTCTCCCGGGGAGGTAACACTGAAGCTTTCTTT. Translated, it gives CASSSFSRGGNTEAFF. The genes are TRBV5-4 and TRBJ1-1; D is uncertain. The CDR3 is 16 amino acids. Germline V gives CDR1 SGHNT, CDR2 YYREEE (reference sequence). V was shortened by 3 bases and J by 2 bases, with 17 bases between the two germline ends. The variable domain in full, with the rest retrieved from reference TRBV5-4 and TRBJ1-1, is ETGVTQSPTHLIKTRGQQVTLRCSSQSGHNTVSWYQQALGQGPQFIFQYYREEENGRGNFPPRFSGLQFPNYSSELNVNALELDDSALYLCASSSFSRGGNTEAFFGQGTRLTVV.